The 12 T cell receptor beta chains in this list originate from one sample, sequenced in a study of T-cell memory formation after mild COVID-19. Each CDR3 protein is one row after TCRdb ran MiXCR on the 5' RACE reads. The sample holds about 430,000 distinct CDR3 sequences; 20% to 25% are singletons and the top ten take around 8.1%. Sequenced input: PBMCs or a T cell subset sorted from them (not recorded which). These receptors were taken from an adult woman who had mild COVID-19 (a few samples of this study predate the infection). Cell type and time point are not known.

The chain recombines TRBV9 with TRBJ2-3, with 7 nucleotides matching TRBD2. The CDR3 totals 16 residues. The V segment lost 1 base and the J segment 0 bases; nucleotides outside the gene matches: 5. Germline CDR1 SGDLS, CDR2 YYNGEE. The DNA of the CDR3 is TGTGCCAGCAGCGTATATCGGGGGGATAGCACAGATACGCAGTATTTT. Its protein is CASSVYRGDSTDTQYF. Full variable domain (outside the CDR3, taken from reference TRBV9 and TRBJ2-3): DSGVTQTPKHLITATGQRVTLRCSPRSGDLSVYWYQQSLDQGLQFLIQYYNGEERAKGNILERFSAQQFPDLHSELNLSSLELGDSALYFCASSVYRGDSTDTQYFGPGTRLTVL.

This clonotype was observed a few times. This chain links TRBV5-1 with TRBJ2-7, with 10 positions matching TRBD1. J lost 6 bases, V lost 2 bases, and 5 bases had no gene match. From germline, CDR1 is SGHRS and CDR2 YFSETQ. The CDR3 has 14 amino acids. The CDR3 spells CASSLRDRGPEQYF. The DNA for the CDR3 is TGCGCCAGCAGCTTACGGGACAGGGGCCCCGAGCAGTACTTC.

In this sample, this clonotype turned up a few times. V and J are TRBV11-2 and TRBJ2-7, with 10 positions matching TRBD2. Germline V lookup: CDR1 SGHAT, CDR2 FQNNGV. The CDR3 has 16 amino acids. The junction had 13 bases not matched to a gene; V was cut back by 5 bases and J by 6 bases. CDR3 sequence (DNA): TGTGCCAGCAGCCCGCACTGGCTAGCGGGGGCGGGCGAGCAGTACTTC. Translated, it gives CASSPHWLAGAGEQYF.

The chain's CDR3 is CASSFWDGNEQFF. The CDR3 region has the DNA TGTGCCAGCAGTTTTTGGGACGGTAATGAGCAGTTCTTC. The chain has TRBV27 and TRBJ2-1, with D perhaps matching TRBD1 or TRBD2 (5 bases each). Trimming pared 3 bases from V and 7 bases from J, leaving 10 bases between. CDR1 is MNHEY, CDR2 SMNVEV, per germline (reference sequence). CDR3 length: 13 residues.

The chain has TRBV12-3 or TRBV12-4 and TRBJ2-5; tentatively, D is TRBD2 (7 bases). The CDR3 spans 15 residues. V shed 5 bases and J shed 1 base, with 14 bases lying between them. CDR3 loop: CASSLLRGGQETQYF. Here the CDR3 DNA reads TGTGCCAGCAGTCTCCTGAGGGGGGGCCAAGAGACCCAGTACTTC.

CDR3 region: CASSDDRGTNNEQFF. CDR3 DNA: TGTGCCAGCAGCGATGATAGGGGAACCAACAATGAGCAGTTCTTC. The chain employs TRBV9 and TRBJ2-1, with a possible D match to TRBD1 (5 bases). This CDR3 has 15 residues. V lost 3 bases to trimming and J lost 5 bases, with 15 bases between them. Germline V gene sequence: CDR1 SGDLS, CDR2 YYNGEE.

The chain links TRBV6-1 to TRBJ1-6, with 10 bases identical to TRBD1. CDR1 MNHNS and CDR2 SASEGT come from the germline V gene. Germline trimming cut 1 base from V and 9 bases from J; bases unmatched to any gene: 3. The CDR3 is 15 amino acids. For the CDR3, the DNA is TGTGCCAGCAGTGAAGGACAGGGGGCTTTTTCACCCCTCCACTTT. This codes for CASSEGQGAFSPLHF.

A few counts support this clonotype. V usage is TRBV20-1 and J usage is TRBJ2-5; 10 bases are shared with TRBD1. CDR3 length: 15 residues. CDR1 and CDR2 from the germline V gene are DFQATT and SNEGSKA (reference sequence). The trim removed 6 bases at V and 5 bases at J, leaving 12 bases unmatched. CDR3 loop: CSALFPGQGLETQYF. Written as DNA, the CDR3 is TGCAGTGCCCTATTTCCGGGACAGGGGCTGGAGACCCAGTACTTC.

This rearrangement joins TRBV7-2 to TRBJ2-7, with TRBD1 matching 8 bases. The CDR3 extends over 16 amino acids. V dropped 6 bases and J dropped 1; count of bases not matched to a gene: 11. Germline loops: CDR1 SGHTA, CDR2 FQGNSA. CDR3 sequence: CASRRRTGSESYEQYF. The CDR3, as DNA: TGTGCCAGCAGACGAAGGACAGGGTCGGAATCCTACGAGCAGTACTTC.

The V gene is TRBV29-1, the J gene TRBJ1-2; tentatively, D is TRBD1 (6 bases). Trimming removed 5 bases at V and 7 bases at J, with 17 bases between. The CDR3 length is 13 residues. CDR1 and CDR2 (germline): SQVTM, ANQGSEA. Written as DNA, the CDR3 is TGCAGCGTTCTACTGACAGGTTTGGGTGGCTACACCTTC. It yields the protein CSVLLTGLGGYTF.

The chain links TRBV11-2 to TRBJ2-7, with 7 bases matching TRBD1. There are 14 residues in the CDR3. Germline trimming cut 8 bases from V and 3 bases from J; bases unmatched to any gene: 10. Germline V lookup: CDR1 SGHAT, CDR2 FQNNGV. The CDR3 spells CASSVTGNFYEQYF. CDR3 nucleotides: TGTGCCAGCTCCGTGACAGGGAATTTCTACGAGCAGTACTTC.

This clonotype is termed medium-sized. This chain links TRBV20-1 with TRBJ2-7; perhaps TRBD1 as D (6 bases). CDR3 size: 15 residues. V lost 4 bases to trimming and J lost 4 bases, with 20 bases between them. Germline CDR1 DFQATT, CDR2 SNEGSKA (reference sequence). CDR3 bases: TGCAGTGCTACCCCCGGGGCCCTTCAGGGGTACGAGCAGTACTTC. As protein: CSATPGALQGYEQYF.